The T cell receptor (beta chain) described here comes from a study of shared clonotypes between healthy human individuals. The study's findings and limits: The generation probabilities recorded for non-shared clonotypes fell below those of clonotypes shared by all four donors.

CDR1 and CDR2 from the germline V gene are SGHDT and YYEEEE. V lost 4 bases and J 4 bases, leaving 20 bases between the germline ends. The CDR3 covers 16 residues. It was across several immunoSEQ plates that each subset's genomic DNA was evenly split. Per the original methods: ImmunoSEQ only sent back junction sequences with no quality scores, so filtering was done differently. Clones were read by immunoSEQ multiplex PCR, and TCRdb kept only the in-frame ones, dropping some. That table supplies the V and J calls and clone size; D and trimming were determined from the DNA. Of around 2.1 million clones in the sample, approximately 96% are singletons; the top ten hold approximately 0.13%. As to this clone: The antigen is not known.

This receptor was taken from a man between 18 and 29 years old in good health. The sequenced sample was naive CD4+ T cells sorted from blood. Subset reported: CD45RA+ positively selected. The J gene is TRBJ2-5, the V gene TRBV5-6, with D hard to call. The CDR3 spells CASSGYTLGLRETQYF. In DNA form, the CDR3 reads TGTGCCAGCAGCGGCTACACCCTCGGTTTGAGAGAGACCCAGTACTTC.